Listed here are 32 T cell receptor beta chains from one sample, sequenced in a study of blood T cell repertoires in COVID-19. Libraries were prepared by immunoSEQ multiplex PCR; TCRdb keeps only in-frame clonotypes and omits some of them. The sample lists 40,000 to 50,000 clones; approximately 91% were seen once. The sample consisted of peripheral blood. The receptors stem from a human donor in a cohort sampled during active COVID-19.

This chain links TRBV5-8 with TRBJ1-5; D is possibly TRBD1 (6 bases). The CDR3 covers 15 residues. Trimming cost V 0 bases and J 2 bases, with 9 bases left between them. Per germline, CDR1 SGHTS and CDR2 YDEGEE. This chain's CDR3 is CASSLVGAGNQPQHF. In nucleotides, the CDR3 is TGTGCCAGCAGCTTGGTGGGGGCGGGCAATCAGCCCCAGCATTTT.

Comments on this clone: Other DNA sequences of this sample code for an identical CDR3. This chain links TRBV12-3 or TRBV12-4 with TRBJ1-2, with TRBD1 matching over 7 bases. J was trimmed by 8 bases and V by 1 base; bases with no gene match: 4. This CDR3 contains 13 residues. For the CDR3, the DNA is TGTGCCAGCAGTTTAGAGGGGGCGGGGGGCTACACCTTC. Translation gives CASSLEGAGGYTF.

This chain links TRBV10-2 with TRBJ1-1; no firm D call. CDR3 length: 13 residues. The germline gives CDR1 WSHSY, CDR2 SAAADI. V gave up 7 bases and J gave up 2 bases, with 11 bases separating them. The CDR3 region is CASMRDPNTEAFF. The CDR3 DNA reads TGCGCCAGCATGCGGGATCCCAACACTGAAGCTTTCTTT.

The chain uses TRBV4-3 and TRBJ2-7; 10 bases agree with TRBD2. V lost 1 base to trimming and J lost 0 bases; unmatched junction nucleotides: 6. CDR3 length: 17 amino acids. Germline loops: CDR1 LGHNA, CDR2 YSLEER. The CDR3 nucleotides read TGCGCCAGCAGCCAAGGGTGGCTAGCGGGGGACTCCTACGAGCAGTACTTC. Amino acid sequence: CASSQGWLAGDSYEQYF.

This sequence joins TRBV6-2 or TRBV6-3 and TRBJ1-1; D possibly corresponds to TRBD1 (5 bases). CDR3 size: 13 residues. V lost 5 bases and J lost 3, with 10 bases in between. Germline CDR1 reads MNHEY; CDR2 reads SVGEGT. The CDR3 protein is CASSLQGYTEAFF. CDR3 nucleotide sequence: TGTGCCAGCAGTCTGCAGGGATACACTGAAGCTTTCTTT.

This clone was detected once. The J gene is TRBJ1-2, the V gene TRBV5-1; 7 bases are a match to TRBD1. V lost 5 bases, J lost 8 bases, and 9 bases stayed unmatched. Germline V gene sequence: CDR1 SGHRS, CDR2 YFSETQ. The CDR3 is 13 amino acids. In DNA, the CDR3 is TGCGCCAGCAGTTCTAGACAGGGAGGAGGCTACACCTTC. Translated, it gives CASSSRQGGGYTF.

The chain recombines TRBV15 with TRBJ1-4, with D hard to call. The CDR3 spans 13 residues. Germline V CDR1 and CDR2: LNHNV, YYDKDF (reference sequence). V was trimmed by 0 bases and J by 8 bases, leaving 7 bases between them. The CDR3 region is CATSRDRGEKLFF. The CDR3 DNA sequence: TGTGCCACCAGCAGAGATCGAGGCGAAAAACTGTTTTTT.

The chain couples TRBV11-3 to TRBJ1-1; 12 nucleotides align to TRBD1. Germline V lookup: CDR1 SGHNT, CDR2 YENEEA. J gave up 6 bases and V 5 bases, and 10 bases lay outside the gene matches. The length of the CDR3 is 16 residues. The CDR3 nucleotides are TGTGCCAGCAGCCCAGGGGCCGGGACAGGGGGCCCTGAAGCTTTCTTT. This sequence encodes CASSPGAGTGGPEAFF.

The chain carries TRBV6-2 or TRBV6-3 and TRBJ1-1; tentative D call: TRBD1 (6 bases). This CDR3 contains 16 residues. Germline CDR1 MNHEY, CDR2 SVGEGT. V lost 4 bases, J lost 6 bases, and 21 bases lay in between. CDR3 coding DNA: TGTGCCAGCAGTTCTAAACGGGACATTTCGGAGGCTGAAGCTTTCTTT. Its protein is CASSSKRDISEAEAFF.

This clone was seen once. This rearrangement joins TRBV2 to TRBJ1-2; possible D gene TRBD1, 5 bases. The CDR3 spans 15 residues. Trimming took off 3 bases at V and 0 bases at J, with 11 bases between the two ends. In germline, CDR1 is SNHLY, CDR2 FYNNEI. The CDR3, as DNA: TGTGCCAGCAGTGAGCGGGGGGTCGCTAACTATGGCTACACCTTC. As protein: CASSERGVANYGYTF.

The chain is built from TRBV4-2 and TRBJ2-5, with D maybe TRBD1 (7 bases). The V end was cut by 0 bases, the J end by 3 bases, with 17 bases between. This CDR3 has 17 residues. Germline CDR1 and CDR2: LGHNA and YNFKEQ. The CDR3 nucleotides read TGTGCCAGCAGCCAAGAGATGGCGGGGACAGATAAAGAGACCCAGTACTTC. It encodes CASSQEMAGTDKETQYF.

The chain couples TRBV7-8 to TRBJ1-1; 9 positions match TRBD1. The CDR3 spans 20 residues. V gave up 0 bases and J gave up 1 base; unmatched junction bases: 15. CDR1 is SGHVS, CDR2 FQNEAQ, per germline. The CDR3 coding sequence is TGTGCCAGCAGCTTAGCGTGGGCCGGGGACAGGGATTGGAGGAACACTGAAGCTTTCTTT. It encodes CASSLAWAGDRDWRNTEAFF.

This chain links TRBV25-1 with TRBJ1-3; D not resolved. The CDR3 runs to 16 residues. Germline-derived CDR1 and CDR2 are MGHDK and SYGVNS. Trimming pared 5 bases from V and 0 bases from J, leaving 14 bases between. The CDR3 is CASSPPGVSSGNTIYF. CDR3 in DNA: TGTGCCAGCAGTCCACCTGGAGTAAGCTCTGGAAACACCATATATTTT.

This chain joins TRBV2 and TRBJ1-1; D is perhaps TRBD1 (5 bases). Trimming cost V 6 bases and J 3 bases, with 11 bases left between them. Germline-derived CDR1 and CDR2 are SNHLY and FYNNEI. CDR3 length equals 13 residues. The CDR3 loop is CASSDSTYTEAFF. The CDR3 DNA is TGTGCCAGCAGCGACAGTACATACACTGAAGCTTTCTTT. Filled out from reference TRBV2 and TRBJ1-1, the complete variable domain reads EPEVTQTPSHQVTQMGQEVILRCVPISNHLYFYWYRQILGQKVEFLVSFYNNEISEKSEIFDDQFSVERPDGSNFTLKIRSTKLEDSAMYFCASSDSTYTEAFFGQGTRLTVV.

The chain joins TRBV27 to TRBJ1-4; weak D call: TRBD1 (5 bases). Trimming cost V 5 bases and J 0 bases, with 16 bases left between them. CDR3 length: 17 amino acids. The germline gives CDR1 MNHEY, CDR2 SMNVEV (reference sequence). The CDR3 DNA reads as TGTGCCAGCAGTCGATCCCCCTGGGGGGCAACTAATGAAAAACTGTTTTTT. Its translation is CASSRSPWGATNEKLFF.

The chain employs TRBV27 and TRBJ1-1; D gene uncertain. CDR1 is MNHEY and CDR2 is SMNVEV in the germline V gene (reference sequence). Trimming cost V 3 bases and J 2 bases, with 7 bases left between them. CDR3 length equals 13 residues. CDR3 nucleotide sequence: TGTGCCAGCAGTTTGGTGAGAAACACTGAAGCTTTCTTT. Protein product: CASSLVRNTEAFF.

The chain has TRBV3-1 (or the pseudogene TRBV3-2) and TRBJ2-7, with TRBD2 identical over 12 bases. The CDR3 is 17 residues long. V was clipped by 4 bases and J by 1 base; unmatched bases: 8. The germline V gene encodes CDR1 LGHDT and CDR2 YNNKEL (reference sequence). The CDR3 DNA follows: TGTGCCAGCAGCCGAGAACTAGCGGGGGGACCGTCCTACGAGCAGTACTTC. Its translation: CASSRELAGGPSYEQYF.

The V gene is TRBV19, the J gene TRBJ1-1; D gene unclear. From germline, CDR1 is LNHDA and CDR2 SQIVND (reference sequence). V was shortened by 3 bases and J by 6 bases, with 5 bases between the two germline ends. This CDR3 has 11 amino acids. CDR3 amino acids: CASSISAEAFF. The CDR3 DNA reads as TGTGCCAGTAGTATTTCGGCTGAAGCTTTCTTT.

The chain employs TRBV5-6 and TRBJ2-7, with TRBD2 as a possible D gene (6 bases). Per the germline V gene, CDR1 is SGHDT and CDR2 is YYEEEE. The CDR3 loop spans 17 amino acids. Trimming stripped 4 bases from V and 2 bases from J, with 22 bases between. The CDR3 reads CASSVRGRGKGAYEQYF. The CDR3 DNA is TGTGCCAGCAGCGTACGAGGACGGGGGAAGGGAGCCTACGAGCAGTACTTC.

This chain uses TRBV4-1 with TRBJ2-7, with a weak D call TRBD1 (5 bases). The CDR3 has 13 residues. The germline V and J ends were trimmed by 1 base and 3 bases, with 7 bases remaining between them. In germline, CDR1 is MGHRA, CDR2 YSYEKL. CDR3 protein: CASSQVQGYEQYF. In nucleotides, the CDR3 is TGCGCCAGCAGCCAAGTTCAGGGCTACGAGCAGTACTTC.

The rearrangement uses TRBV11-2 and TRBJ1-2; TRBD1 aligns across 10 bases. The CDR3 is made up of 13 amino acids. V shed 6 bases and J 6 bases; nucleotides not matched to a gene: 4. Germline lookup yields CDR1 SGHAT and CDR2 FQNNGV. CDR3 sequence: CASSPDRGNGYTF. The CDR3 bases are TGTGCCAGCAGTCCGGACAGGGGGAATGGCTACACCTTC.

CDR3 bases: TGTGCCAGCAGCCGCGTGACAGGCGGGAATGAGCAGTTCTTC. As protein: CASSRVTGGNEQFF. The chain carries TRBV16 and TRBJ2-1; weak D call: TRBD1 (6 bases). V gave up 4 bases and J gave up 7 bases, with 14 bases separating them. Per the germline V gene, CDR1 is KGHSY and CDR2 is FQNENV. CDR3 length equals 14 residues.

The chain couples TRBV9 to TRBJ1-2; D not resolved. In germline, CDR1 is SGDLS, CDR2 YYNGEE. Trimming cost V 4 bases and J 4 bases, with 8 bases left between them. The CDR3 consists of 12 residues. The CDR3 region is CASSSPGYGYTF. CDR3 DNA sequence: TGTGCCAGCAGCTCCCCGGGCTATGGCTACACCTTC.

CDR3 region: CASSRQIWGQGVEEQYF. The CDR3 nucleotides read TGTGCCAGCTCGCGGCAGATTTGGGGACAGGGGGTAGAGGAGCAGTACTTC. The V call is TRBV27, the J call TRBJ2-7, with 11 bases fitting TRBD1. CDR1 and CDR2 from the germline V gene are MNHEY and SMNVEV (reference sequence). The CDR3 length is 17 residues. The J segment lost 7 bases and the V segment lost 8 bases, leaving 19 bases of the junction unmatched.

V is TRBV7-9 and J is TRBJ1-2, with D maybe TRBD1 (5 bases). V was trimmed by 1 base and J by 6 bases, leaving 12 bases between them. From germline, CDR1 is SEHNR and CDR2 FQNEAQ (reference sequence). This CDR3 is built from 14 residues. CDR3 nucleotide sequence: TGTGCCAGCAGCTTAGACAGGTCCCGGCATGGCTACACCTTC. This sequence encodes CASSLDRSRHGYTF.

This chain's CDR3 is CASSLIRLNYGYTF. For the CDR3, the DNA is TGTGCCAGCAGCTTGATCAGGTTGAACTATGGCTACACCTTC. This chain connects TRBV5-6 to TRBJ1-2; D is uncertain. Trimming took 1 base from V and 2 from J, leaving 9 bases between them. This CDR3 is 14 amino acids long. Germline values: CDR1 SGHDT, CDR2 YYEEEE. The full variable domain, in which reference TRBV5-6 and TRBJ1-2 provide the parts outside the CDR3, is DAGVTQSPTHLIKTRGQQVTLRCSPKSGHDTVSWYQQALGQGPQFIFQYYEEEERQRGNFPDRFSGHQFPNYSSELNVNALLLGDSALYLCASSLIRLNYGYTFGSGTRLTVV.

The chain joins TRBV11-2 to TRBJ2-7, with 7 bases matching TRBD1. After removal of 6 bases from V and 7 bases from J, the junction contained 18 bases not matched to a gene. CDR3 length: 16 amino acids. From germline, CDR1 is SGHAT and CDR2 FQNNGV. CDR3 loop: CASRPGQPGPLEEQYF. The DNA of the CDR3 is TGTGCCAGCAGACCGGGACAGCCAGGGCCGTTGGAAGAGCAGTACTTC. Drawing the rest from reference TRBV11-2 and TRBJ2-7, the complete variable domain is EAGVAQSPRYKIIEKRQSVAFWCNPISGHATLYWYQQILGQGPKLLIQFQNNGVVDDSQLPKDRFSAERLKGVDSTLKIQPAKLEDSAVYLCASRPGQPGPLEEQYFGPGTRLTVT.

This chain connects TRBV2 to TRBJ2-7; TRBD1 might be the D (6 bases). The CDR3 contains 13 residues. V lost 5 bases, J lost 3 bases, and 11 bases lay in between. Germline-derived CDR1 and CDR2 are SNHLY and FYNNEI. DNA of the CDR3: TGTGCCAGCAGTTACCGACAGGTCTACGAGCAGTACTTC. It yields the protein CASSYRQVYEQYF.

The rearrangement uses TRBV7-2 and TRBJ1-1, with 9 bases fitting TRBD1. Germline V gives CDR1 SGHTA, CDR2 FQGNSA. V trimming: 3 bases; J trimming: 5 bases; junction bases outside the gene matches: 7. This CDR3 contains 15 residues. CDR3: CASSLAGQGMTEAFF. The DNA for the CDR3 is TGTGCCAGCAGCTTGGCTGGACAGGGGATGACTGAAGCTTTCTTT.

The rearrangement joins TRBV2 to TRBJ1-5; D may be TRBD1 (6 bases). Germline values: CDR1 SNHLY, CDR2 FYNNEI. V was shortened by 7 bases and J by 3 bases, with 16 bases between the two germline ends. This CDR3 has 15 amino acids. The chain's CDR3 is CASTKDRVNNQPQHF. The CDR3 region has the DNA TGTGCCAGCACCAAGGACAGAGTAAACAATCAGCCCCAGCATTTT.

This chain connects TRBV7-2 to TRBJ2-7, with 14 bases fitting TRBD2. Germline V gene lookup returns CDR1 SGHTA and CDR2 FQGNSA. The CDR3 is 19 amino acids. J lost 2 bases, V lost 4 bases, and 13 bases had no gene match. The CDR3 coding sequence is TGTGCCAGCAGCTCACCTTCCGGGACTAGCGGGGGCCTAACCTACGAGCAGTACTTC. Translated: CASSSPSGTSGGLTYEQYF.

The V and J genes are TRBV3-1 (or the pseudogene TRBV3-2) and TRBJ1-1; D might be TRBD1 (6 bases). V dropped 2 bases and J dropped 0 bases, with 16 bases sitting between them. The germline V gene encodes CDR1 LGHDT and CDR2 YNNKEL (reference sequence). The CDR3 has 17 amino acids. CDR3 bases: TGTGCCAGCAGCCAAAACGGTAAGGACAGCCTGAACACTGAAGCTTTCTTT. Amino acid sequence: CASSQNGKDSLNTEAFF.